This T cell receptor (beta chain) emerged from a study of T-cell memory formation after mild COVID-19. Study outcomes and limitations: Clones shrinking between day 15 and 85 showed a balanced CD4/CD8 split, and those that grew later tilted toward CD4+.

Researchers used 5'RACE with constant-segment primers to make TCR alpha and TCR beta cDNA libraries that carry sample barcodes and UMIs. TCRdb reprocessed the 5' RACE reads with MiXCR, giving one entry per CDR3 protein. The sample lists approximately 400,000 distinct CDR3 sequences; 20% to 30% were seen once. The CDR3 is 14 residues long. The V gene lost 5 bases and the J gene lost 4 bases, with 12 bases spanning the gap. Ten or more counts support this clonotype. Its matching antigen is unknown. The TCR originated in an adult woman who had mild COVID-19 (a few samples of this study predate the infection). Cell type and time point are not known. Sequencing was performed on PBMCs or a T cell subset sorted from them (not recorded which). The chain recombines TRBV12-3 or TRBV12-4 with TRBJ1-5; D unresolved. CDR3 in amino acids: CASSPQDGNQPQHF. The CDR3, as DNA: TGTGCCAGCAGTCCGCAGGACGGGAATCAGCCCCAGCATTTT.